This T cell receptor (beta chain) was sequenced for a study of blood T cell repertoires in COVID-19. For the study at large: Some COVID-19 samples were acute and others convalescent; all came from the United States, Italy and Spain. T cells, B-cell-depleted T cells, or PBMCs supplied cDNA or gDNA.

V gave up 5 bases and J gave up 2 bases, with 15 bases separating them. Germline V gives CDR1 MDHEN, CDR2 SYDVKM. The CDR3 runs to 15 residues. Study processing details: Estimates of nucleated cell counts were drawn from the amplification of reference gene primers. Data came from immunoSEQ multiplex PCR; TCRdb stores just in-frame clones and leaves some out. Clone size and V and J calls were adopted from that table, with D and trimming inferred from the DNA. The sample consists of approximately 210,000 clones, under 90% of them appearing once. Specimen: peripheral blood. V is TRBV28 and J is TRBJ1-1; D remains unclear. The receptor was isolated from a woman between 35 and 50 years old with active or convalescent COVID-19. CDR3 sequence reads: CASSPFYGANTEAFF. CDR3 DNA: TGTGCCAGCAGTCCGTTCTATGGAGCCAACACTGAAGCTTTCTTT. The full variable domain, its missing parts supplied by reference TRBV28 and TRBJ1-1, is DVKVTQSSRYLVKRTGEKVFLECVQDMDHENMFWYRQDPGLGLRLIYFSYDVKMKEKGDIPEGYSVSREKKERFSLILESASTNQTSMYLCASSPFYGANTEAFFGQGTRLTVV.